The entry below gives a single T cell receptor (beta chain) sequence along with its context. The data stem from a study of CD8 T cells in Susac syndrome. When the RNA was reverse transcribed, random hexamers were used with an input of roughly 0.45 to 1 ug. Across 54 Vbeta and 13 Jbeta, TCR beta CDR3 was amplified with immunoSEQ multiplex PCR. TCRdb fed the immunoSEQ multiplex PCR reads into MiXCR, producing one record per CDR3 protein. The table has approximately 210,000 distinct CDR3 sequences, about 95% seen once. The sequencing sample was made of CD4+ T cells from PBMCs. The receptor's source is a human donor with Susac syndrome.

CDR3 DNA: TGTGCCAGCAGTGAACGCAGGGCGTGGGAGACCCAGTACTTC. This encodes CASSERRAWETQYF. The chain carries TRBV2 and TRBJ2-5; TRBD1 might be the D (5 bases). In germline, CDR1 is SNHLY, CDR2 FYNNEI. V was cut by 2 bases and J by 5 bases, with 12 bases left in between. CDR3 size: 14 residues.